This passage covers 5 T cell receptor beta chains from one sample sequenced in a study of blood T cells in healthy people across ages. Combining a sample-barcoded 5' primer with a J-beta primer mix, a second PCR ran for about 7 to 12 cycles. TCRdb reprocessed the 5' RACE reads via MiXCR and lists one record per CDR3 protein. The sample lists 1.5 million to 2 million distinct CDR3 sequences, approximately 32% occurring once. Sample: blood. Receptors were obtained from a woman aged 25-40 years in good health.

The rearrangement uses TRBV6-2 or TRBV6-3 and TRBJ2-1; D remains unclear. Germline V gene data show CDR1 as MNHEY and CDR2 as SVGEGT. V gave up 8 bases and J gave up 8 bases, with 13 bases separating them. This CDR3 spans 12 amino acids. This chain's CDR3 is CASAQTGHEQFF. CDR3 DNA: TGTGCCAGCGCCCAAACGGGTCATGAGCAGTTCTTC.

This clonotype has just a few counts. The V call is TRBV12-3 or TRBV12-4, the J call TRBJ1-1; tentative D call: TRBD1 (5 bases). The ends were cut back, 5 bases at V and 5 bases at J, with 18 bases in the middle. The CDR3 runs 15 residues. The CDR3 loop is CASSPGPREKTEAFF. Written as DNA, the CDR3 is TGTGCCAGCAGTCCTGGCCCCAGGGAGAAGACTGAAGCTTTCTTT.

The J gene is TRBJ2-1, the V gene TRBV7-6; D may match TRBD1 or TRBD2 (6 bases each). This CDR3 spans 16 amino acids. With 6 bases removed from V and 5 bases from J, the gap between germline ends came to 20 bases. Per the germline V gene, CDR1 is SGHVS and CDR2 is FNYEAQ. CDR3 nucleotide sequence: TGTGCCAGCAGGGACCCGGGGGCGGCCAGGGACAATGAGCAGTTCTTC. Encoded protein: CASRDPGAARDNEQFF.

As to this clonotype: Just one base apart from a much larger clone, this may be a read error. This chain joins TRBV5-1 and TRBJ2-3; D possibly matches TRBD1 or TRBD2 (5 bases each). Germline CDR1 reads SGHRS; CDR2 reads YFSETQ. This CDR3 comprises 15 residues. CDR3 amino acids: CASSPGAFPTDMQYF. The CDR3 nucleotides are TGCGCCAGCAGCCCCGGGGCCTTCCCCACAGATATGCAGTATTTT.

This clonotype was picked up many times. The rearrangement links TRBV30 to TRBJ2-5; perhaps D is TRBD1 or TRBD2 (6 bases each). V gave up 0 bases and J gave up 4 bases, with 12 bases separating them. This CDR3 contains 14 residues. Germline lookup yields CDR1 GTSNPN and CDR2 SVGIG (reference sequence). This CDR3 is CAWSVGGGGETQYF. The CDR3 DNA sequence: TGTGCCTGGAGTGTGGGGGGCGGCGGAGAGACCCAGTACTTC.